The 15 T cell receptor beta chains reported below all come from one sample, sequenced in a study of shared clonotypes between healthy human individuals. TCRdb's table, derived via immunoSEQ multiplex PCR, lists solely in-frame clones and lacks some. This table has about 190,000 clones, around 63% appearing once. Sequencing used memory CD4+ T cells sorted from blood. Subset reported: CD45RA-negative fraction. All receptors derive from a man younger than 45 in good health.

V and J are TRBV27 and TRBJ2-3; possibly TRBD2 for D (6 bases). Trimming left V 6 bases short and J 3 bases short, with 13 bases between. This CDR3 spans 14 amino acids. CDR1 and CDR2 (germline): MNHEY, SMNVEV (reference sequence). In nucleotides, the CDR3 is TGTGCCAGCAGCCGGGACTCAAGGACAGATACGCAGTATTTT. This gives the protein CASSRDSRTDTQYF.

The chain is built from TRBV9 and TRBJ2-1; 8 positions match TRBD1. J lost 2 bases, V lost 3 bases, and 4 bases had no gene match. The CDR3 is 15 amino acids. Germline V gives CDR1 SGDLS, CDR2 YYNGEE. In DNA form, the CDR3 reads TGTGCCAGCAGCGGTTGGACAGGGACCTACAATGAGCAGTTCTTC. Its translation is CASSGWTGTYNEQFF.

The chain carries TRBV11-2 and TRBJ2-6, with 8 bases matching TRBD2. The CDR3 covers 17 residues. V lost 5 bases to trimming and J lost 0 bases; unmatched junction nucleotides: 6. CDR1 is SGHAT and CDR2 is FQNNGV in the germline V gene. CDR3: CASSPTSGRSGANVLTF. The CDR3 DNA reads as TGTGCCAGCAGCCCAACTAGCGGCCGCTCTGGGGCCAACGTCCTGACTTTC.

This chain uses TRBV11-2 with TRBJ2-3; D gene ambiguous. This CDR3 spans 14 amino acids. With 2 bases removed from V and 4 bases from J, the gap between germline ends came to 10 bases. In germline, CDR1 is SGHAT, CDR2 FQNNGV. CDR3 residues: CASSLIGFADTQYF. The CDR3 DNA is TGTGCCAGCAGCTTAATAGGGTTTGCAGATACGCAGTATTTT.

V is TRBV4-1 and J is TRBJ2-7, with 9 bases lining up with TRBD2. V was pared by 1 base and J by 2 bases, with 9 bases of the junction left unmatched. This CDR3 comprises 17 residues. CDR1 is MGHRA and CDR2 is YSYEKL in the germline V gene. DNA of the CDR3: TGCGCCAGCAGCCAAGTAGATTTGGTAGCGGGAGCCTACGAGCAGTACTTC. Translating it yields CASSQVDLVAGAYEQYF.

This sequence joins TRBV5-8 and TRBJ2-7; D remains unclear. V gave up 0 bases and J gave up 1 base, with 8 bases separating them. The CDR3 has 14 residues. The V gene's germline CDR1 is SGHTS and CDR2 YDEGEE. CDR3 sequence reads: CASSLGTYSYEQYF. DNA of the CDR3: TGTGCCAGCAGCTTGGGGACGTATTCCTACGAGCAGTACTTC.

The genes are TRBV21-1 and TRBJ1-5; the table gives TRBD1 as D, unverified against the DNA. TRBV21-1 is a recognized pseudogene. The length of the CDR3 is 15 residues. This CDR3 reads CASSVRQYSNQPQHF. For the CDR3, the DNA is TGTGCCAGCAGCGTCCGACAGTATAGCAATCAGCCCCAGCATTTT.

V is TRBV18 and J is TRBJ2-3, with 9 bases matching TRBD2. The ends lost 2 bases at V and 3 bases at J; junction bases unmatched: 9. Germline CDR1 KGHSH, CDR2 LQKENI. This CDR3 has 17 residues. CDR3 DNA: TGTGCCAGCTCACCATTGGGTAGCGGGAGCAGGACAGATACGCAGTATTTT. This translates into CASSPLGSGSRTDTQYF. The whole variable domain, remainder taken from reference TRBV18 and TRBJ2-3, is NAGVMQNPRHLVRRRGQEARLRCSPMKGHSHVYWYRQLPEEGLKFMVYLQKENIIDESGMPKERFSAEFPKEGPSILRIQQVVRGDSAAYFCASSPLGSGSRTDTQYFGPGTRLTVL.

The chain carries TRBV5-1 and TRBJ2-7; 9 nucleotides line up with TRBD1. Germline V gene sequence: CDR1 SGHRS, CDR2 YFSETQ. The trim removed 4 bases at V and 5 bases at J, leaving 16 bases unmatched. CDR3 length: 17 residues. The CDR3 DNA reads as TGCGCCAGCAGCCAGACTAAGACAGGGGGAAATTACGACGAGCAGTACTTC. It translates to CASSQTKTGGNYDEQYF.

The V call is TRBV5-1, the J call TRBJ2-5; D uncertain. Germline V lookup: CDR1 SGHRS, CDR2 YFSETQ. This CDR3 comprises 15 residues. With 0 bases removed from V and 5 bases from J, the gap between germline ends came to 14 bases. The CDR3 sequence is CASSLDGFPGETQYF. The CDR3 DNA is TGCGCCAGCAGCTTGGATGGGTTCCCCGGCGAGACCCAGTACTTC.

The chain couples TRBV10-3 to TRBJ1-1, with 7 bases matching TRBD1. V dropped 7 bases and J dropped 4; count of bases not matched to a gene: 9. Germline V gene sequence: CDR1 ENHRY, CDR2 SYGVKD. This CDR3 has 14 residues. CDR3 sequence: CAIKFDREGTEAFF. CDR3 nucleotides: TGTGCCATCAAATTTGACAGGGAAGGCACTGAAGCTTTCTTT.

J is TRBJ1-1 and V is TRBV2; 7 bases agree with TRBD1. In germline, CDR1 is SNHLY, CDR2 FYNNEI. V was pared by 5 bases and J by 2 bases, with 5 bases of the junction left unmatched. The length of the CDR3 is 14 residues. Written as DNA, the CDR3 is TGTGCCAGCAGTCGGACAGGTATCAACACTGAAGCTTTCTTT. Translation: CASSRTGINTEAFF.

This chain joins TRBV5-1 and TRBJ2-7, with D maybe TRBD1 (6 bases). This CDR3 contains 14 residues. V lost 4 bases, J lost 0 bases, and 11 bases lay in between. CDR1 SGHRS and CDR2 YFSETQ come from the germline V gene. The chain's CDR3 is CASSPGQISYEQYF. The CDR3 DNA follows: TGCGCCAGCAGCCCTGGACAGATCTCCTACGAGCAGTACTTC.

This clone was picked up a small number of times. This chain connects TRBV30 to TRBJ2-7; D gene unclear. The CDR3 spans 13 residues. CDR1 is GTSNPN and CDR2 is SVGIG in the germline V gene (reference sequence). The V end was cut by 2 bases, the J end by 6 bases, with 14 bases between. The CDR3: CAWSLSIWSEQYF. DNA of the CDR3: TGTGCCTGGAGTCTTAGTATATGGTCCGAGCAGTACTTC.

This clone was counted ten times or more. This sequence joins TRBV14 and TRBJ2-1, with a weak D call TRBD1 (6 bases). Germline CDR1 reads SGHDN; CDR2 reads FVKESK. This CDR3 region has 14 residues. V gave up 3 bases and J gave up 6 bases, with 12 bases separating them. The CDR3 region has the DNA TGTGCCAGCAGCCAGGTTGGCAGGGGCAATGAGCAGTTCTTC. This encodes CASSQVGRGNEQFF.